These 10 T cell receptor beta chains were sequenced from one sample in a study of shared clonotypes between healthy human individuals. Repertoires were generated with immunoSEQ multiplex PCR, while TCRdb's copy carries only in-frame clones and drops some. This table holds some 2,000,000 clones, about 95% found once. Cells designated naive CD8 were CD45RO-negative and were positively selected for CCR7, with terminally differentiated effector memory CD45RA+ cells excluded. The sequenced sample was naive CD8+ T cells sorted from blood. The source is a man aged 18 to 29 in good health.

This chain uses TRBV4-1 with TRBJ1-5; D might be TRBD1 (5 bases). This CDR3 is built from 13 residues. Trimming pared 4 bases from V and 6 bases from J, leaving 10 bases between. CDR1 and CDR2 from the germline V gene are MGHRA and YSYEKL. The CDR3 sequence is CASSLPGGQPQHF. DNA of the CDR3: TGCGCCAGCAGCCTCCCCGGGGGTCAGCCCCAGCATTTT.

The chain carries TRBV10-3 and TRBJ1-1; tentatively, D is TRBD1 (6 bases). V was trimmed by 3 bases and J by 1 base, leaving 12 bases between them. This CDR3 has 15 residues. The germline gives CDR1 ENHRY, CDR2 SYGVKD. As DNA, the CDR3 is TGTGCCATCAGTGATAGAACAGGGAGGAACACTGAAGCTTTCTTT. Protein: CAISDRTGRNTEAFF.

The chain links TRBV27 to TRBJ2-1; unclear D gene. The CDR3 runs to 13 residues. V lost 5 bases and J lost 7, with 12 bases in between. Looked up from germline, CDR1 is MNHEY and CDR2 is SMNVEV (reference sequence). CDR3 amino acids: CASSPLETNEQFF. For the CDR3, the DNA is TGTGCCAGCAGTCCTCTAGAAACGAATGAGCAGTTCTTC.

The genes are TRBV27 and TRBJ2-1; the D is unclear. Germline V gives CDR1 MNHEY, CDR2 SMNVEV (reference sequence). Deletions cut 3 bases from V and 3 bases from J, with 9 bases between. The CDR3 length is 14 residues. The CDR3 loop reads CASSFRGYYNEQFF. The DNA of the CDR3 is TGTGCCAGCAGTTTTCGAGGATACTACAATGAGCAGTTCTTC.

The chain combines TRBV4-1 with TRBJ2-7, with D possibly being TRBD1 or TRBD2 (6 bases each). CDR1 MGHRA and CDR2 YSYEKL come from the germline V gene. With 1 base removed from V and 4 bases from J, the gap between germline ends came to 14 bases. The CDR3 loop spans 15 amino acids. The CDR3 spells CASSQGPGAEYEQYF. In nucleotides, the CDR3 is TGCGCCAGCAGCCAAGGGCCGGGGGCCGAATACGAGCAGTACTTC.

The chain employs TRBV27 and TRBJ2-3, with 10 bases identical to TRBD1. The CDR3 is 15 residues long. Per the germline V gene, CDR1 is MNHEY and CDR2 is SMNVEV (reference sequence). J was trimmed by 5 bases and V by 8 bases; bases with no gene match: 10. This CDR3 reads CASSVGQGLVDTQYF. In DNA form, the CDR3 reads TGTGCCAGCTCCGTGGGACAGGGGTTGGTAGATACGCAGTATTTT.

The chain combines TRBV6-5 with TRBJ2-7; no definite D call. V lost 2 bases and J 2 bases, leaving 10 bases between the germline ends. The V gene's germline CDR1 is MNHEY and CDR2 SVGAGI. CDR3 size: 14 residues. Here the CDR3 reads CASSYRGGTYEQYF. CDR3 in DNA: TGTGCCAGCAGTTACCGAGGCGGTACCTACGAGCAGTACTTC.

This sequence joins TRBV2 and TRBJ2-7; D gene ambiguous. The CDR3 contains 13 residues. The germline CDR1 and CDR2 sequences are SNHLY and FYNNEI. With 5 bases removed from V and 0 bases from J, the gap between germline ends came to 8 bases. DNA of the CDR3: TGTGCCAGCAGTTTCCCGAGCTCCTACGAGCAGTACTTC. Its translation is CASSFPSSYEQYF.

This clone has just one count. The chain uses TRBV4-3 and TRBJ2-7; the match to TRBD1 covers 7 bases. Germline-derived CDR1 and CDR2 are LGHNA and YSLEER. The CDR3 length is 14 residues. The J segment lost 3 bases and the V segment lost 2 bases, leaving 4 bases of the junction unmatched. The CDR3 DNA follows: TGCGCCAGCAGCCAATTCCCAGGGGGCTACGAGCAGTACTTC. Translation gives CASSQFPGGYEQYF.

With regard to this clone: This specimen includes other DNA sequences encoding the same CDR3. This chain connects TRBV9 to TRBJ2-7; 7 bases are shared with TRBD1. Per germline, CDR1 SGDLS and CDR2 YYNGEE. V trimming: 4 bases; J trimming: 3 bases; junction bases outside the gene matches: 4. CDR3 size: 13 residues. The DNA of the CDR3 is TGTGCCAGCAGCACATCAGGGGGCTACGAGCAGTACTTC. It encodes CASSTSGGYEQYF.